This T cell receptor beta chain was captured in a study of blood T cell repertoires in COVID-19. Study at large: There were acute and convalescent COVID-19 samples, and they came from the United States, Italy and Spain. Sources were T cells, B-cell-depleted T cells, or PBMCs; the material itself was cDNA or gDNA.

This clone showed up just a few times. After removal of 3 bases from V and 5 bases from J, the junction contained 4 bases not matched to a gene. There are 13 residues in the CDR3. Per the germline V gene, CDR1 is LGHDT and CDR2 is YNNKEL (reference sequence). Original processing notes: Estimation of nucleated cell counts was performed using reference gene primer amplification. Using immunoSEQ multiplex PCR, the repertoire was profiled, and TCRdb retains in-frame clones only, with some absent. V and J calls and clone size are those listed in that table; D and trimming were worked out from the DNA. Here the sample spans fewer than 200,000 clones, roughly 79% being singletons.

Sequencing was performed on peripheral blood. This sequence originates from a woman between 65 and 79 years old with acute or convalescent COVID-19. This sequence joins TRBV3-1 (or the pseudogene TRBV3-2) and TRBJ2-7; the match to TRBD1 covers 7 bases. CDR3 residues: CASSHLGGNEQYF. CDR3 in DNA: TGTGCCAGCAGCCACTTAGGGGGCAACGAGCAGTACTTC.